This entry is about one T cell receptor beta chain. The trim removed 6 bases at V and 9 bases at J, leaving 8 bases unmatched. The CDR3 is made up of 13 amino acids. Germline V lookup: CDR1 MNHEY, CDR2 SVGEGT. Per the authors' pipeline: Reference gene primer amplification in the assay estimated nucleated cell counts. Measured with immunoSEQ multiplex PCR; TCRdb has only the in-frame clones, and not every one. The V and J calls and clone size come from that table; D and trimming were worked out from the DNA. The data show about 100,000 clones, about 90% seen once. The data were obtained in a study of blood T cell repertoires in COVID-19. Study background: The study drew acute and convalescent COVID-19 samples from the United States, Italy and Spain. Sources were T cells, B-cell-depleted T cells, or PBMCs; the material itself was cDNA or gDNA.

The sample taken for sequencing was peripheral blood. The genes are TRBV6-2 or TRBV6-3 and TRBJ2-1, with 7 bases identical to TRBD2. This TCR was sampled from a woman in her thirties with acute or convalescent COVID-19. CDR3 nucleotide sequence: TGTGCCAGCAGCACTCTACTAGCGACTGAGCAGTTCTTC. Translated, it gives CASSTLLATEQFF.